This T cell receptor beta chain was sequenced in a study of T cells in Graves' hyperthyroidism and ophthalmopathy. The sample holds a few counts of this clonotype. Its antigen is currently unknown. The length of the CDR3 is 15 residues. V was pared by 6 bases and J by 6 bases, with 18 bases between. Per germline, CDR1 SGHAT and CDR2 FQNNGV. Amplification yielded TCR beta CDR3 regions, with RNA transcripts as the source. First-round RT-PCR targeting the TCR CDR3 was performed with the HTBI primer set. TCRdb recomputed calls from the multiplex PCR reads with MiXCR, one row per CDR3 protein. The sample consists of around 400,000 distinct CDR3 sequences, about 15% of them appearing once. Broader study findings: Blood also showed most of the thyroid clonotypes that were expanded above 0.001.

Lactation, pregnancy, other autoimmune disease or uncontrolled infection excluded patients. Clinical symptoms, serum thyroxine and TRAb, thyroid ultrasound and orbital computed tomography were used for the diagnoses. The clonotype comes from a woman aged 55-69 years with Graves' ophthalmopathy. V usage is TRBV11-2 and J usage is TRBJ2-1, with D perhaps given as TRBD1 or TRBD2 (5 bases each). Sequencing input: blood. The CDR3 DNA is TGTGCCAGCAGTAGGGACGGGGCCCTCGGCAATGAGCAGTTCTTC. It codes for CASSRDGALGNEQFF.